This T cell receptor (beta chain) was retrieved from a study of regulatory T cells in long-lasting Graves disease (dated by TCRdb to the early 2020s). For context, the study as a whole: Patients with newly diagnosed Graves' disease had been on antithyroid drugs for under 3 months. Peripheral blood TCR sequencing and RNA sequencing compared persistent Graves' disease patients with newly diagnosed Graves' disease patients. The study took place in China and was registered as a clinical trial. A total of about 35 samples underwent TCR sequencing, from about 13 patients with persistent Graves' disease and approximately 20 patients with newly diagnosed Graves' disease. What the research found in general, with its limitations: The small sample size was acknowledged by the authors as a limitation that may reduce accuracy. Sequencing and analysis were restricted to the TCR beta chain. Preferential use of TRBV28, TRBJ1-2 and TRBJ2-5 was observed in persistent disease, whereas TRBV20-1 and TRBJ2-1 were favored in newly diagnosed disease. A larger number of public clonotypes was shared among persistent patients (more than 2,500) than among newly diagnosed patients (approximately 1,000). Peripheral blood alone was examined, since thyroid tissue, which constituted the primary lesion, could not be accessed. Lower TCR Shannon entropy and fewer highly expanded clones were observed in persistent Graves' disease patients than in newly diagnosed patients, which suggested clonal expansion.

Taken from cysteine to phenylalanine, the CDR3 has 14 residues. The retained sequence is limited to the CDR3, 42 bases, with the frame set at the first base. V sheds 7 bases and J sheds 9 bases, leaving 19 bases between their ends. CDR1 and CDR2 are drawn from the germline V gene: SGHAT, FQNNGV. This sample's time point label indicates: newly diagnosed GD, antithyroid drugs for less than 3 months. RNA was extracted from PBMCs in TRIzol for both TCR sequencing and RNA sequencing. The diagnosis of Graves' disease followed American Thyroid Association guidelines. Recruitment of patients was carried out at an endocrinology department in Xi'an, China. Each patient gave 8.5 to 9.5 milliliters of peripheral blood, collected in an EDTA anticoagulant tube. Ficoll Paque Plus density gradient separation was used to isolate PBMCs, and no further T cell sorting was performed. An Agilent 2100 Bioanalyzer and agarose gel were used to check RNA quality, while a NanoDrop 2000 measured RNA concentration.

Library preparation employed multiplex PCR. Sequencing was performed on an Illumina HiSeq 4000. TCR beta libraries were built with iRepertoire HTBI primers and Arm-PCR amplification of CDR3 regions. PCR products were gel purified before sequencing. In the original analysis: Gene usage analysis of CDR3 amino acid clonotypes relied on the 60 to 65 TRBV and 13 to 15 TRBJ segments identified across samples. COPE and FqMerger were used to merge filtered high-quality paired reads into contigs. Contigs were aligned with BLAST to IMGT TRBV, TRBD and TRBJ reference genes, and CDR3 was defined per IMGT. Clonotypes above 0.1% frequency were classified as highly expanded clones. Repertoire diversity was measured by Shannon entropy, and V-J evenness by the Gini coefficient. A clonotype found in more than one individual was treated as public. TCRdb reprocessed the public reads (quality trimming at Q25 with fastp, clone calling with MiXCR) and kept in-frame beta chains. Rows are combined by CDR3 protein, so each entry shows the most common genes and DNA. TCRdb's processing, not the authors' own work, is the source of the V and J calls. The sample yields almost 450,000 distinct CDR3 sequences; approximately 16% were counted once. The leading ten clones occupy over 8.5% of the sample.

This clonotype showed up many times. The antigen it binds to is not known. Per-base quality was not reported, and no clone a single base away is much larger than it. This sample was shared with a second study, whose subject was T cells in Graves' hyperthyroidism and ophthalmopathy. According to the second study: A patient counted as having stable Graves' hyperthyroidism if no progression to ophthalmopathy occurred over 18 months of follow-up. The hyperthyroidism patients were between 18 and 65 years old and newly diagnosed, with a disease duration of less than 2 months. Any patient with an uncontrolled infection, another autoimmune disease, pregnancy or lactation was excluded. Diagnoses relied on clinical symptoms, serum thyroxine and TRAb, thyroid ultrasound and orbital computed tomography. The first round of RT-PCR for the TCR CDR3 was performed with the HTBI primer set and the Qiagen OneStep RT-PCR kit. Most expanded thyroid clonotypes (frequency above 0.001) were also found in blood, which suggests that blood repertoires may mirror thyroid immune responses. A 13 V-J signature model separated ophthalmopathy from stable hyperthyroidism, with 87.88% sensitivity and roughly 82% specificity in cross-validation and 80%/75% in testing. In validation, progression to ophthalmopathy was predicted by the model with almost 71% sensitivity and roughly 76% specificity, a median of 6.5 months before onset. A discovery cohort of about a hundred patients, 43 with Graves' ophthalmopathy and more than 55 with stable Graves' hyperthyroidism, was used to find distinguishing TCR V-J signatures. An independent validation cohort of 18 to 20 hyperthyroidism patients and more than 15 patients who later progressed to ophthalmopathy tested prospective prediction of ophthalmopathy. The approximately 95 discovery patients were divided at random into training and test sets in a 7:3 ratio. The study also compared thyroid tissue and blood T-cell repertoires from several Graves' hyperthyroidism patients. After blood sampling, hyperthyroidism patients were treated with methimazole at a starting dose of 30 mg daily, and ophthalmopathy patients were treated with high-dose intravenous methylprednisolone. The libraries were constructed in a second round of multiplex PCR and then size-selected and purified. Paired-end sequencing of the libraries was performed with 100 bp reads on an Illumina HiSeq2000. Raw data were processed with SOAPnuke, discarding reads with adapters, uncalled bases, mean Phred below 15, or no exact constant-primer or identifier match. COPE v1.2.5 was used to merge the high-quality paired reads, and each unique nucleotide sequence was defined as a clonotype. MiTCR v1.1 was used to align clonotypes to the IMGT TRBV, TRBD and TRBJ reference segments. The analysis included only V-J combinations with a frequency above 0.0001, which together covered roughly 99% of the repertoires. A TCS score was defined as the ratio between F50 (clonal expansion) and ExV (chaos), using BLOSUM62-based TCRdist between CDR3 peptides within each V-J. Welch's t-statistics and random forest reduced around 520 V-J features to roughly 13, which were used in a naive Bayes classifier (R e1071). No statistical method was used to fix the sample size in advance, and group allocation was not hidden from the investigators. According to the paper, TCR Vbeta CDR3 sequencing was carried out on over 130 peripheral blood samples, which came from 40 to 45 ophthalmopathy, approximately 72 hyperthyroidism and roughly 17 progressor patients.

The rearrangement combines TRBV11-2 with TRBJ2-1; the D gene is perhaps TRBD2, on 6 matching bases. The sample here was peripheral blood mononuclear cells (PBMCs), taken at new diagnosis, from a patient treated with antithyroid drugs. The clonotype originates from a woman aged 30 to 39 with Graves disease. Donor details come from another sample of the same person, matched by shared clones. The DNA is TGTGCCAGCATCCCTGGGAGAGGGCGGGGTGAGCAGTTCTTC. The encoded protein is CASIPGRGRGEQFF. With all but the CDR3 taken from the reference TRBV11-2 and TRBJ2-1 genes, the full variable domain is: EAGVAQSPRYKIIEKRQSVAFWCNPISGHATLYWYQQILGQGPKLLIQFQNNGVVDDSQLPKDRFSAERLKGVDSTLKIQPAKLEDSAVYLCASIPGRGRGEQFFGPGTRLTVL.